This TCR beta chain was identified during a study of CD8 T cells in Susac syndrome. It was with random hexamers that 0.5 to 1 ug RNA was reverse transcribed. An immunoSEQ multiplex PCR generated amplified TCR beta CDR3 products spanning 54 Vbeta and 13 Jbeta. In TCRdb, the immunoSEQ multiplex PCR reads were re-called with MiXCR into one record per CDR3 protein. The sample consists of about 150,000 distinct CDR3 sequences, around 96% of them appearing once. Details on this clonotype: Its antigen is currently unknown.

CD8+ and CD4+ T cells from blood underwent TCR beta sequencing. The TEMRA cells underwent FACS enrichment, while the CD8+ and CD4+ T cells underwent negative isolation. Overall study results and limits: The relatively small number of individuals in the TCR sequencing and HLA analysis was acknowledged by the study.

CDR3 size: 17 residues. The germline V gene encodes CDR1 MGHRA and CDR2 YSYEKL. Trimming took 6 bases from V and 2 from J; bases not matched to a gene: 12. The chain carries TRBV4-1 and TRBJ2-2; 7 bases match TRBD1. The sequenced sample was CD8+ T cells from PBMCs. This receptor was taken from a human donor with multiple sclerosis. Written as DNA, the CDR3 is TGCGCCAGCAGAGCTACCGGGACAGACTACAACACCGGGGAGCTGTTTTTT. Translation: CASRATGTDYNTGELFF.